The clone carrying this TCR beta chain has just a few counts. The entry originates in a study of PD-L1 blockade in urothelial cancer. Study as a whole: Patients went on atezolizumab at some point between 2012 and 2014, receiving 1,200 mg intravenously every 3 weeks. Most patients, twenty-five of 29, were males with bladder-origin cancer. Timepoints chosen for blood analysis were 3 weeks (second dose) and 6 weeks after treatment start.

Trimming shortened V by 8 bases and J by 12 bases, and 20 bases separated the two germline ends. Germline V gene data show CDR1 as LNHDA and CDR2 as SQIVND (reference sequence). The CDR3 contains 13 residues. The time point here: pretreatment peripheral blood. The assay was immunoSEQ multiplex PCR, and TCRdb's table has in-frame clones only and misses some. The sample shows tens of thousands of clones, approximately 86% of them seen only once. The TCR was taken from a man between 60 and 70 years old with urothelial cancer. V and J are TRBV19 and TRBJ2-1, with a weak D call TRBD2 (6 bases). Material: PBMCs, obtained around atezolizumab (anti-PD-L1) treatment. CDR3 sequence reads: CASGVSGDGLQFF. The CDR3, as DNA: TGTGCCAGTGGGGTTTCGGGGGATGGTCTGCAGTTCTTC.